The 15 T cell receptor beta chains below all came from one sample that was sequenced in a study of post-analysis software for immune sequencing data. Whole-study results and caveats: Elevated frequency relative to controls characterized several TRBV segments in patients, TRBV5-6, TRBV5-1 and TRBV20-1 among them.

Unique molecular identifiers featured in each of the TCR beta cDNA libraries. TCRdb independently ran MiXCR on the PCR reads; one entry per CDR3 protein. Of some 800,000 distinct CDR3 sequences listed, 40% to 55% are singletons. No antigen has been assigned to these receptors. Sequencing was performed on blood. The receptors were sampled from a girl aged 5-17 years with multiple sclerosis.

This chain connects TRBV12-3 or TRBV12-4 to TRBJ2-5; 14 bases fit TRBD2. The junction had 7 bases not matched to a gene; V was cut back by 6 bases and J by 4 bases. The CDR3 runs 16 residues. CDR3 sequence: CASSPAGTSGRETQYF. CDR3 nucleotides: TGTGCCAGCAGCCCCGCCGGGACTAGCGGGAGAGAGACCCAGTACTTC.

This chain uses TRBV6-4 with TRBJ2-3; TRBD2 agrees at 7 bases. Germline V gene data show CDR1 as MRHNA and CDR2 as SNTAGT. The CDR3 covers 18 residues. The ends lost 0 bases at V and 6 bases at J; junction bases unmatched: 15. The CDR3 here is CASSDSLALAAPKDTQYF. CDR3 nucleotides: TGTGCCAGCAGTGACTCTCTGGCCCTAGCGGCTCCCAAGGATACGCAGTATTTT.

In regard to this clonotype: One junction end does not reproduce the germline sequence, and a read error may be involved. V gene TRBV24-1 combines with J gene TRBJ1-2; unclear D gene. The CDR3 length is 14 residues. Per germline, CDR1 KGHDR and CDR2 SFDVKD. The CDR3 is CATGDPGPNYGYTF. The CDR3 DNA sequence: TGTGCCACCGGTGACCCAGGTCCTAACTATGGCTACACCTTC.

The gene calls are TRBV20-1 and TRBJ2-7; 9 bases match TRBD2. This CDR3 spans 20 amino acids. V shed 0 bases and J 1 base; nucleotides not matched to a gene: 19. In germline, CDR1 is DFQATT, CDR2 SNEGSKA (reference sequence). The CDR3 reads CSARDNSGGSGRGRSYEQYF. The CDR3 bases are TGCAGTGCTAGAGATAATTCAGGGGGTAGCGGGAGAGGAAGATCCTACGAGCAGTACTTC.

Here the CDR3 DNA reads TGTGCCAGCAGTGATGTATTGCAGAGATACGAGCAGTACTTC. Its protein is CASSDVLQRYEQYF. The J gene is TRBJ2-7, the V gene TRBV6-1; D not certain. Deletions cut 3 bases from V and 4 bases from J, with 13 bases between. CDR1 and CDR2 from the germline V gene are MNHNS and SASEGT. This CDR3 has 14 amino acids.

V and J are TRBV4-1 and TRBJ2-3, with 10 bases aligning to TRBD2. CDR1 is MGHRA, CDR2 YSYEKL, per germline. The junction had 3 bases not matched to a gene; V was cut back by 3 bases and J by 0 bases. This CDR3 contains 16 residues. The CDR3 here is CASSHPTSGSTDTQYF. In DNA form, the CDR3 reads TGCGCCAGCAGCCACCCGACTAGCGGGAGCACAGATACGCAGTATTTT.

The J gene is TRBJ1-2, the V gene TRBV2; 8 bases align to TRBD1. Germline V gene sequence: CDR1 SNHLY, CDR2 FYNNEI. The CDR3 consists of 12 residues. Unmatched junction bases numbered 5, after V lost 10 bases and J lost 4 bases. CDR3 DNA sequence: TGTGCCAAAAAGACAGGGGCCTATGGCTACACCTTC. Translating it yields CAKKTGAYGYTF.

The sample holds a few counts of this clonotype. The chain's CDR3 is CSGLGQRETQYF. The CDR3 DNA reads as TGCAGCGGACTGGGGCAGCGGGAGACCCAGTACTTC. The rearrangement uses TRBV29-1 and TRBJ2-5; possibly TRBD1 or TRBD2 for D (5 bases each). Germline-derived CDR1 and CDR2 are SQVTM and ANQGSEA. The CDR3 length is 12 residues. V shed 7 bases and J shed 5 bases, with 14 bases lying between them.

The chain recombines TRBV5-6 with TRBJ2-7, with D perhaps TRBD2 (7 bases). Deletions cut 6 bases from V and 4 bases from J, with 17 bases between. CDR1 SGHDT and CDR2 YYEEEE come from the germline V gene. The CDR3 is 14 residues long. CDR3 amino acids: CASTRGGLRYEQYF. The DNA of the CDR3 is TGTGCCAGCACCCGCGGGGGCTTGCGGTACGAGCAGTACTTC.

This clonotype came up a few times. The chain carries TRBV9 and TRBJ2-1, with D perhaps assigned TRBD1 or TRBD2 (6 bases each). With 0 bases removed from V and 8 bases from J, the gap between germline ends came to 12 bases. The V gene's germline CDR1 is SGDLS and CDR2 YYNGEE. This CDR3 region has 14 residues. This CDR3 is CASSVGSGGDEQFF. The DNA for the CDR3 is TGTGCCAGCAGCGTAGGGTCCGGGGGCGATGAGCAGTTCTTC.

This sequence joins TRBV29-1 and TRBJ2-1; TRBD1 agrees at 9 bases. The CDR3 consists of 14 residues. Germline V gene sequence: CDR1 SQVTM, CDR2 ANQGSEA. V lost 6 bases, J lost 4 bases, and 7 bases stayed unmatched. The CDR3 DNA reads TGCAGCGTATACCGGGACAGGGCATACAATGAGCAGTTCTTC. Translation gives CSVYRDRAYNEQFF.

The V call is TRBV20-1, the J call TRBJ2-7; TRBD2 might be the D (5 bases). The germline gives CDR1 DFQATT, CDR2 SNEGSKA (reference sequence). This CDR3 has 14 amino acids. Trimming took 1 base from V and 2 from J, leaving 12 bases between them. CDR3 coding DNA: TGCAGTGCTAGAGGACCAGCGGATACCTACGAGCAGTACTTC. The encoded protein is CSARGPADTYEQYF.

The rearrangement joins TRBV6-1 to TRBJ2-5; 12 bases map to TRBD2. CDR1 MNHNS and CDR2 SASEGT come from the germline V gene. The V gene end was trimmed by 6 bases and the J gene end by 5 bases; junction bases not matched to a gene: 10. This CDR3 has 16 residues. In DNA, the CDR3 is TGTGCCAGCAGCCCCATGCTAGCGGGAGGGCGGGAGACCCAGTACTTC. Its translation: CASSPMLAGGRETQYF.

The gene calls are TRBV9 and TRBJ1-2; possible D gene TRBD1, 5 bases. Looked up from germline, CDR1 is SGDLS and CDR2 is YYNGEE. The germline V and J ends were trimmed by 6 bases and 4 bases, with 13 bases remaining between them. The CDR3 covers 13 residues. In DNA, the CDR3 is TGTGCCAGCACCGGAGGGGAATCCTATGGCTACACCTTC. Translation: CASTGGESYGYTF.

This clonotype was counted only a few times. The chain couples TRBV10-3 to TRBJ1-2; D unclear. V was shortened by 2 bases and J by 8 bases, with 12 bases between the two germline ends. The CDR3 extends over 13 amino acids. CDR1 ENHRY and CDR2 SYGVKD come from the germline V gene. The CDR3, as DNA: TGTGCCATCAGTGAGGGAGGCCACAAGGGCTACACCTTC. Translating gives CAISEGGHKGYTF.